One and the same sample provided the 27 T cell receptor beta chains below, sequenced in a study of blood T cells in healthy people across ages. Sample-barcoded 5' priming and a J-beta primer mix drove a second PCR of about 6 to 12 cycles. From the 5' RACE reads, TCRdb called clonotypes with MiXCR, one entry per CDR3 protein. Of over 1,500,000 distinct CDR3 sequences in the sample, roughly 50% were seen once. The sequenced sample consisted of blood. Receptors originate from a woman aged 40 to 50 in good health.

The CDR3 region is CASSEAEDRDENIQYF. The CDR3 DNA reads as TGTGCCAGCAGTGAAGCAGAGGACAGGGACGAAAACATTCAGTACTTC. This chain links TRBV2 with TRBJ2-4; 8 bases are a match to TRBD1. After removal of 0 bases from V and 5 bases from J, the junction contained 6 bases not matched to a gene. Per germline, CDR1 SNHLY and CDR2 FYNNEI. This CDR3 is built from 16 residues. Drawing the rest from reference TRBV2 and TRBJ2-4, the complete variable domain is EPEVTQTPSHQVTQMGQEVILRCVPISNHLYFYWYRQILGQKVEFLVSFYNNEISEKSEIFDDQFSVERPDGSNFTLKIRSTKLEDSAMYFCASSEAEDRDENIQYFGAGTRLSVL.

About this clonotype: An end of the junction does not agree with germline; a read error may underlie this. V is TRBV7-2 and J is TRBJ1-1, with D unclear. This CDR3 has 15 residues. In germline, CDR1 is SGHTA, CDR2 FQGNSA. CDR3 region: CANSLSVYMNTEAFF. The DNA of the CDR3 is TGTGCCAACAGCTTATCGGTCTACATGAACACTGAAGCTTTCTTT.

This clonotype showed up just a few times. The chain's CDR3 is CASSQGASGLETQYF. The CDR3 DNA sequence: TGCGCCAGCAGCCAAGGGGCCAGCGGGTTGGAGACCCAGTACTTC. The chain is built from TRBV4-3 and TRBJ2-5; tentative D call: TRBD2 (6 bases). With 1 base removed from V and 5 bases from J, the gap between germline ends came to 14 bases. The CDR3 has 15 amino acids. Germline V gene sequence: CDR1 LGHNA, CDR2 YSLEER.

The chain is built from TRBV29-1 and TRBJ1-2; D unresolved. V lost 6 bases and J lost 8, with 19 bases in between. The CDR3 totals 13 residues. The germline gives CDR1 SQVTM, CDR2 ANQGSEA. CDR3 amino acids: CSVLLVQIGGYTF. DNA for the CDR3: TGCAGCGTGCTCCTGGTGCAGATCGGCGGCTACACCTTC. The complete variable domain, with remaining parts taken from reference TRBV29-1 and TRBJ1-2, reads SAVISQKPSRDICQRGTSLTIQCQVDSQVTMMFWYRQQPGQSLTLIATANQGSEATYESGFVIDKFPISRPNLTFSTLTVSNMSPEDSSIYLCSVLLVQIGGYTFGSGTRLTVV.

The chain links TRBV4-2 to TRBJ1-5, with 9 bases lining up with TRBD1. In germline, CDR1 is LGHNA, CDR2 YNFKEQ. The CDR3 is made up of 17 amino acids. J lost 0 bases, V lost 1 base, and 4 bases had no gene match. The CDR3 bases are TGTGCCAGCAGCCAAGGGACAGGGGACCTTAGCAATCAGCCCCAGCATTTT. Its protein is CASSQGTGDLSNQPQHF.

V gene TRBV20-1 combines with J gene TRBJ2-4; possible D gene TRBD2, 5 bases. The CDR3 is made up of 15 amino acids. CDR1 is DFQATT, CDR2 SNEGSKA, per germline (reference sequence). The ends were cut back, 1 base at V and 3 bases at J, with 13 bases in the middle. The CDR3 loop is CSARAQRELKNIQYF. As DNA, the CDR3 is TGCAGTGCTAGAGCTCAAAGGGAGCTCAAAAACATTCAGTACTTC.

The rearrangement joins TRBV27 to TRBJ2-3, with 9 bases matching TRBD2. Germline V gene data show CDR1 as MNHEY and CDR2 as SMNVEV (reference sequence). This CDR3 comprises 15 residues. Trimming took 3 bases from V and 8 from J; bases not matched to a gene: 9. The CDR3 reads CASSFAGGFPGTQYF. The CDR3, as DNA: TGTGCCAGCAGTTTTGCGGGGGGGTTCCCAGGTACGCAGTATTTT.

DNA of the CDR3: TGTGCCATCAAGAAATTTCTGGATGAGCCCCAGCATTTT. This sequence encodes CAIKKFLDEPQHF. This chain links TRBV10-3 with TRBJ1-5, with unresolved D. The V and J ends lost 7 bases and 8 bases respectively, with 15 bases between them. CDR1 is ENHRY, CDR2 SYGVKD, per germline. The CDR3 is 13 residues long.

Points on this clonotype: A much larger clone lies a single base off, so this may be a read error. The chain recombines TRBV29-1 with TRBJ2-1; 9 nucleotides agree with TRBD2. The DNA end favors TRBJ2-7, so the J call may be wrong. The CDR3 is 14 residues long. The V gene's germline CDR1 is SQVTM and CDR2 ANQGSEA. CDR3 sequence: CSAGAGGTYNEQYF. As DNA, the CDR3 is TGCAGCGCCGGAGCGGGGGGTACCTACAATGAGCAGTACTTC.

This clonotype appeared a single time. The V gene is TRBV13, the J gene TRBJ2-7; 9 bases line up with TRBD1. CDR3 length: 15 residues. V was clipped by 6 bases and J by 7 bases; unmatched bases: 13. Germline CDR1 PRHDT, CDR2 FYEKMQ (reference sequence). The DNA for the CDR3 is TGTGCCAGCAGGATGACAGGGGGTGAGCACAATGAGCAGTACTTC. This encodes CASRMTGGEHNEQYF.

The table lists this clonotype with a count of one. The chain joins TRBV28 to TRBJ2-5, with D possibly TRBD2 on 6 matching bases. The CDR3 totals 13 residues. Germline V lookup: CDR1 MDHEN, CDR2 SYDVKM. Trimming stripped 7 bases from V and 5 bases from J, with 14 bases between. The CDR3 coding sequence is TGTGCCAGCACCGGGACTCGTGTTGAGACCCAGTACTTC. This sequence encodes CASTGTRVETQYF. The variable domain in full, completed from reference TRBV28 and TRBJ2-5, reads DVKVTQSSRYLVKRTGEKVFLECVQDMDHENMFWYRQDPGLGLRLIYFSYDVKMKEKGDIPEGYSVSREKKERFSLILESASTNQTSMYLCASTGTRVETQYFGPGTRLLVL.

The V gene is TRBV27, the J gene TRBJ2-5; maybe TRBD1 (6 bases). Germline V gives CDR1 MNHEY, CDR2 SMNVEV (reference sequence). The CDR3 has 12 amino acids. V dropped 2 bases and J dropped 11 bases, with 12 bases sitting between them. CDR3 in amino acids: CASSLPQGKQYF. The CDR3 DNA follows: TGTGCCAGCAGTTTACCCCAGGGGAAGCAGTACTTC.

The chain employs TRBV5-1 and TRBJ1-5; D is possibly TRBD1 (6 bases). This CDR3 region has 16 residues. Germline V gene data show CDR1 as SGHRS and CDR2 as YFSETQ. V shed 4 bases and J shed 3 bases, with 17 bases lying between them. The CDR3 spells CASSRGERSLNQPQHF. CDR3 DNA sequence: TGCGCCAGCAGCAGGGGGGAACGCTCCCTCAATCAGCCCCAGCATTTT.

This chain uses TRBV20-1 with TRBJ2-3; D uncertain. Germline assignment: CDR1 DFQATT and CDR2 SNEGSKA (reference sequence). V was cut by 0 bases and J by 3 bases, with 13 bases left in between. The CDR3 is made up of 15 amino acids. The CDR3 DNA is TGCAGTGCTAGAGAGGACCGGAGTGGGACAGATACGCAGTATTTT. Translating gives CSAREDRSGTDTQYF.

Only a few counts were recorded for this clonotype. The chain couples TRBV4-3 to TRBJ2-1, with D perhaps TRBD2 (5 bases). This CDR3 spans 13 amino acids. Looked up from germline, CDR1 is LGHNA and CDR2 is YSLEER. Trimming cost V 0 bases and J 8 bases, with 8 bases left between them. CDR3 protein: CASSQDKGDEQFF. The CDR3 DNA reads TGCGCCAGCAGCCAAGATAAGGGAGATGAGCAGTTCTTC.

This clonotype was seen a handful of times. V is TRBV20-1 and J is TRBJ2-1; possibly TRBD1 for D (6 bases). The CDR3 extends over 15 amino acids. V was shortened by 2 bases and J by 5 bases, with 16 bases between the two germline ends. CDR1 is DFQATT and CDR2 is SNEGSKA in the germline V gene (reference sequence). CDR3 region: CSARSLDRFDNEQFF. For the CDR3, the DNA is TGCAGTGCTAGATCTCTCGACAGGTTCGACAATGAGCAGTTCTTC.

CDR3 in amino acids: CASSFGTDNNEQFF. In DNA form, the CDR3 reads TGTGCCAGCAGCTTTGGGACGGACAACAATGAGCAGTTCTTC. The chain couples TRBV5-6 to TRBJ2-1; TRBD1 or TRBD2 may be the D gene (5 bases each). V gave up 2 bases and J gave up 5 bases, with 11 bases separating them. The CDR3 has 14 amino acids. The germline V gene encodes CDR1 SGHDT and CDR2 YYEEEE.

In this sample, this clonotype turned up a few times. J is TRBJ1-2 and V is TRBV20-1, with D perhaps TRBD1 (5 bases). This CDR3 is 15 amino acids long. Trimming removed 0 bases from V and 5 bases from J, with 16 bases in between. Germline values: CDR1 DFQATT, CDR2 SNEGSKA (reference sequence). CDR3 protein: CSARDGGIGGYGYTF. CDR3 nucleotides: TGCAGTGCTAGAGATGGGGGGATTGGGGGGTATGGCTACACCTTC.

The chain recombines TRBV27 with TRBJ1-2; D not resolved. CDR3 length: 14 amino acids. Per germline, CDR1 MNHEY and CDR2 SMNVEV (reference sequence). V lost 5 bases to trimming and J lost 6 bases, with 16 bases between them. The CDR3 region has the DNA TGTGCCAGCAGTCTCCACGCGGGGAAGGATGGCTACACCTTC. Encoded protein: CASSLHAGKDGYTF.

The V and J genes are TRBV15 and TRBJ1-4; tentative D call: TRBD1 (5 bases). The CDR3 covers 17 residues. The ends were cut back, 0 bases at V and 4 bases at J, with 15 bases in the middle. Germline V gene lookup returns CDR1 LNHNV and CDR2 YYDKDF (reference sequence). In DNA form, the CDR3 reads TGTGCCACCAGCAGAGATGAAGGGGCGCGTAGTAATGAAAAACTGTTTTTT. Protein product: CATSRDEGARSNEKLFF.

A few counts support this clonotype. The CDR3 DNA sequence: TGCAGCGTTGAAGGGCAGGGTGCTACCTACGAGCAGTACTTC. The encoded protein is CSVEGQGATYEQYF. This chain uses TRBV29-1 with TRBJ2-7, with D possibly matching TRBD1 (5 bases). V gave up 1 base and J gave up 2 bases, with 12 bases separating them. This CDR3 is 14 amino acids long. Germline CDR1 reads SQVTM; CDR2 reads ANQGSEA.

CDR3: CASSSYYDHYNEQFF. DNA for the CDR3: TGTGCCAGCAGTTCCTATTACGACCACTACAATGAGCAGTTCTTC. The chain employs TRBV6-6 and TRBJ2-1; D gene ambiguous. The length of the CDR3 is 15 residues. Trimming pared 4 bases from V and 3 bases from J, leaving 13 bases between. The germline CDR1 and CDR2 sequences are MNHNY and SVGAGI (reference sequence).

The CDR3 is CASSAVRTGFGTDTQYF. The DNA of the CDR3 is TGTGCCAGCAGCGCCGTCAGGACGGGCTTCGGAACAGATACGCAGTATTTT. This rearrangement joins TRBV27 to TRBJ2-3; no clear D gene. CDR1 and CDR2 from the germline V gene are MNHEY and SMNVEV (reference sequence). V was pared by 6 bases and J by 3 bases, with 22 bases between. This CDR3 contains 17 residues.

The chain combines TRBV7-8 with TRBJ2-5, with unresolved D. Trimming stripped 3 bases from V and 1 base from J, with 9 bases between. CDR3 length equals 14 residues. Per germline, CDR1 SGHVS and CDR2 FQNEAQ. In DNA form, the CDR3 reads TGTGCCAGCAGCTTCTCTATCACCCAAGAGACCCAGTACTTC. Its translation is CASSFSITQETQYF. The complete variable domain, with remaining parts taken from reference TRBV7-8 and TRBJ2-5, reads GAGVSQSPRYKVAKRGQDVALRCDPISGHVSLFWYQQALGQGPEFLTYFQNEAQLDKSGLPSDRFFAERPEGSVSTLKIQRTQQEDSAVYLCASSFSITQETQYFGPGTRLLVL.

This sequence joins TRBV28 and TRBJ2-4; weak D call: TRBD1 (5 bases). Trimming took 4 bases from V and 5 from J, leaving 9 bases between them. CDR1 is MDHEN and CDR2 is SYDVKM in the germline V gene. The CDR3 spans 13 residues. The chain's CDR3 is CASSWQGENIQYF. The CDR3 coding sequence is TGTGCCAGCAGTTGGCAGGGCGAAAACATTCAGTACTTC. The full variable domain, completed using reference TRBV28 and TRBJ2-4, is DVKVTQSSRYLVKRTGEKVFLECVQDMDHENMFWYRQDPGLGLRLIYFSYDVKMKEKGDIPEGYSVSREKKERFSLILESASTNQTSMYLCASSWQGENIQYFGAGTRLSVL.

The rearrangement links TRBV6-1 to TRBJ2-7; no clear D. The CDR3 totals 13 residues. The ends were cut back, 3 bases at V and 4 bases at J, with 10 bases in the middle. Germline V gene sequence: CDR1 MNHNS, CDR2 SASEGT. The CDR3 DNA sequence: TGTGCCAGCAGTGATAGAACACCGTACGAGCAGTACTTC. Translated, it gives CASSDRTPYEQYF.

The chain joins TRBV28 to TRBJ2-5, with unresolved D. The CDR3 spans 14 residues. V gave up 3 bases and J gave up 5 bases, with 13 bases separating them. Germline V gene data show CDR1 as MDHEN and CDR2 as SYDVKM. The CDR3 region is CASSFRGREETQYF. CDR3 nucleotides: TGTGCCAGCAGTTTCAGAGGACGAGAGGAGACCCAGTACTTC.